Listed here is a single TCR beta chain. In the original workflow: It was from reference gene primer amplification that nucleated cell counts were estimated. Clones were sequenced by immunoSEQ multiplex PCR, and TCRdb holds only the in-frame ones, with some missing. Clonal size and the V and J genes are those of that table, whereas D and trimming came from the DNA. The top ten clones hold more than 4.5% of a sample with some 190,000 clones, approximately 84% of them seen once. The data derive from a study of blood T cell repertoires in COVID-19. Whole-study context: Researchers got acute and convalescent COVID-19 samples from the United States, Italy and Spain. Sources were T cells, B-cell-depleted T cells, or PBMCs; the material itself was cDNA or gDNA.

The CDR3 length is 15 residues. The ends were cut back, 0 bases at V and 4 bases at J, with 11 bases in the middle. Germline V lookup: CDR1 SGHRS, CDR2 YFSETQ. This receptor was obtained from a woman in her seventies with active or convalescent COVID-19. The sequenced sample was peripheral blood. The genes are TRBV5-1 and TRBJ2-1, with D perhaps TRBD2 (5 bases). The CDR3 is CASSLVGAEYNEQFF. CDR3 sequence (DNA): TGCGCCAGCAGCTTGGTCGGAGCGGAATACAATGAGCAGTTCTTC.